The clone carrying this T cell receptor (beta chain) is a singleton in its sample. Its antigen is not known. Time point noted: cycle 4 day 1 (C4D1), after 6 weeks of nivolumab. Every single patient, without exception, relapsed after autologous stem cell transplantation, and brentuximab vedotin exposure varied. By magnetic negative selection, CD4+ T cells were purified from thawed PBMCs. This entry is derived from a study of PD-1 blockade in classical Hodgkin lymphoma. Points from the study as a whole: The study found that TCR diversity rose significantly by C4D1 in CD4+ but not CD8+ cells. Complete responders entered with baseline diversity on par with newly diagnosed patients, the results showed.

TCRdb's table, derived via immunoSEQ multiplex PCR, lists solely in-frame clones and lacks some. The table shows some 19,000 clones, with more than 65% occurring only once. This CDR3 region has 16 residues. Per the germline V gene, CDR1 is LGHNA and CDR2 is YNFKEQ. Trimming left V 0 bases short and J 5 bases short, with 11 bases between. This specimen was CD4+ T cells from blood, taken before the fourth cycle of nivolumab. The chain combines TRBV4-2 with TRBJ2-6; D unresolved. This TCR was sampled from a human donor with classical Hodgkin lymphoma. The CDR3 here is CASSQDHTPRANVLTF. CDR3 nucleotides: TGTGCCAGCAGCCAAGACCACACCCCGAGGGCCAACGTCCTGACTTTC.